The next 16 T cell receptor beta chains were all read from a single sample in a study of tumor-infiltrating lymphocytes in primary liver carcinoma (dated by TCRdb to about 2017). Sequencing used an Illumina HiSeq 2500. A constant-region primer and ProtoScript II reverse transcriptase were used to reverse-transcribe TCRbeta-specific cDNA from about 530 ng total RNA. Three nested multiplex PCR rounds, following a slightly modified ARM-PCR procedure, were used to build the TCRbeta libraries. The first two PCR rounds used multiplex TRBV1-TRBV30 forward primers with a Cbeta reverse primer, each for roughly 10 cycles. In TCRdb, the public reads were trimmed at Q25 with fastp and aligned with MiXCR, with productive beta chains retained. Duplicate CDR3 protein sequences are folded into a single record with the most common DNA and genes. Recorded for this sample are around 210,000 distinct CDR3 sequences; roughly 61% of them occurred a single time. The top ten clonotypes cover roughly 7% of the sample.

Blood RNA was extracted from unsorted whole blood with TRIzol reagent; germline DNA came from the DNeasy Blood & Tissue kit. Sequencing was done on a sample of peripheral blood. These receptors came from a woman aged 55-70 years with primary liver carcinoma and hepatitis B virus infection.

In the case of this clonotype: The junction departs from germline at one end; a sequencing error may be responsible. V gene TRBV6-1 combines with J gene TRBJ2-1; 11 nucleotides match TRBD2. The CDR3 is 16 residues long. The germline gives CDR1 MNHNS, CDR2 SASEGT. The CDR3 DNA is TGTGCCAGCAGTGAAATTATAGCGGGAGGGGTCAAAGAGCAATTCTTC. This codes for CASSEIIAGGVKEQFF.

The chain has TRBV11-3 and TRBJ2-7; D may correspond to TRBD1 or TRBD2 (6 bases each). V was cut by 7 bases and J by 6 bases, with 19 bases left in between. The CDR3 sequence is 14 residues long. Germline-derived CDR1 and CDR2 are SGHNT and YENEEA. As DNA, the CDR3 is TGTGCCAGCATCTTTGCCAGGGGAGGATGCGAGCAGTACTTC. This sequence encodes CASIFARGGCEQYF.

The gene calls are TRBV11-2 and TRBJ1-2; D is uncertain. Germline CDR1 reads SGHAT; CDR2 reads FQNNGV. Trimming pared 0 bases from V and 4 bases from J, leaving 12 bases between. The CDR3 spans 15 residues. CDR3 sequence: CASSLDGGMIYGYTF. CDR3 sequence (DNA): TGTGCCAGCAGCTTAGATGGCGGCATGATCTATGGCTACACCTTC.

The chain joins TRBV6-6 to TRBJ1-2; 8 nucleotides line up with TRBD1. The germline gives CDR1 MNHNY, CDR2 SVGAGI (reference sequence). The V and J ends lost 9 bases and 0 bases, in that order; junction bases with no gene match: 9. CDR3 length: 15 amino acids. The DNA of the CDR3 is TGTGCCAGTAGTACGACAGGGGTAGCTAACTATGGCTACACCTTC. Its translation is CASSTTGVANYGYTF.

This clonotype was counted at least ten times. The gene calls are TRBV12-3 or TRBV12-4 and TRBJ2-2; D unclear. CDR3 length: 13 amino acids. V shed 3 bases and J shed 1 base, with 3 bases lying between them. CDR3 nucleotides: TGTGCCAGCAGTTTCAGGAACACCGGGGAGCTGTTTTTT. Translation gives CASSFRNTGELFF.

This clonotype has at least ten counts. The gene calls are TRBV4-1 and TRBJ1-1; TRBD1 matches at 7 bases. CDR1 is MGHRA and CDR2 is YSYEKL in the germline V gene. The CDR3 runs to 15 residues. Trimming cost V 1 base and J 6 bases; bases outside gene matches: 8. The CDR3 region has the DNA TGCGCCAGCAGCCAAGTTGAAGGGCAGGGGGCTGAAGCTTTCTTT. Translating gives CASSQVEGQGAEAFF.

CDR3 DNA: TGTGCCAGCAGCCAGGGTTTTGAGGGAGGGCCAGGAGATACGCAGTATTTT. It yields the protein CASSQGFEGGPGDTQYF. This sequence joins TRBV4-2 and TRBJ2-3; 7 bases match TRBD2. This CDR3 comprises 17 residues. The V gene's germline CDR1 is LGHNA and CDR2 YNFKEQ. Trimming took 3 bases from V and 5 from J; bases not matched to a gene: 14.

V usage is TRBV7-3 and J usage is TRBJ1-3, with D possibly being TRBD1 (6 bases). CDR1 SGHTA and CDR2 FQGTGA come from the germline V gene. The CDR3 length is 16 residues. V lost 5 bases and J lost 3, with 17 bases in between. The CDR3 bases are TGTGCCAGCAGCCCCACGGGGGGGGCACATGGAAACACCATATATTTT. Encoded protein: CASSPTGGAHGNTIYF.

About this clonotype: Given a much more abundant clone one base away, this may be a read error. The chain couples TRBV6-5 to TRBJ1-1; 8 positions match TRBD1. The CDR3 covers 15 residues. Per the germline V gene, CDR1 is MNHEY and CDR2 is SVGAGI. The CDR3 region has the DNA TGTGCCAGCAGTCGGGACAGGAATTCGAACACTGACGCTTTCTTT. Amino acid sequence: CASSRDRNSNTDAFF.

Ten or more counts support this clonotype. The gene calls are TRBV29-1 and TRBJ2-1, with 7 bases matching TRBD2. The CDR3 totals 13 residues. With V trimmed by 4 bases and J by 12 bases, 12 bases remained unmatched. Germline V gene lookup returns CDR1 SQVTM and CDR2 ANQGSEA. CDR3 in amino acids: CSVVRRESVGQFF. CDR3 coding DNA: TGCAGCGTTGTAAGGCGGGAGTCAGTAGGGCAGTTCTTC.

In regard to this clonotype: This may come from a read error, since a much larger clone is one base off. V usage is TRBV6-6 and J usage is TRBJ2-1; 10 positions agree with TRBD2. Germline values: CDR1 MNHNY, CDR2 SVGAGI (reference sequence). The CDR3 has 14 amino acids. The ends lost 4 bases at V and 6 bases at J; junction bases unmatched: 3. For the CDR3, the DNA is TGTGCCAGCAGTTCCGGACTAGCGGTCAATGAGCAGTTCTTC. Protein sequence: CASSSGLAVNEQFF.

As concerns this clonotype: This may stem from a read error, because a much larger clone lies one nucleotide away. V usage is TRBV6-2 or TRBV6-3 and J usage is TRBJ2-6; D is unresolved. This CDR3 region has 14 residues. Looked up from germline, CDR1 is MNHEY and CDR2 is SVGEGT. The CDR3 loop is CVSSYGSGANVLTF. The CDR3 DNA sequence: TGTGTCAGCAGTTACGGATCTGGGGCCAACGTCCTGACTTTC.

The sample holds one count of this clonotype. A much more abundant neighbour one base away suggests this may be a read error. J is TRBJ1-1 and V is TRBV13; D gene uncertain. Germline V CDR1 and CDR2: PRHDT, FYEKMQ (reference sequence). This CDR3 comprises 12 residues. V was shortened by 7 bases and J by 7 bases, with 13 bases between the two germline ends. The CDR3 is CASTGPLVEAFF. The DNA of the CDR3 is TGTGCCAGCACCGGGCCCCTAGTTGAAGCTTTCTTT.

In its sample, this clonotype was seen a few times. The V gene is TRBV6-4, the J gene TRBJ2-1; 7 nucleotides line up with TRBD1. Trimming cost V 2 bases and J 7 bases; bases outside gene matches: 5. The CDR3 runs 14 residues. CDR1 is MRHNA and CDR2 is SNTAGT in the germline V gene. The CDR3 spells CASSDRGGGNEQFF. CDR3 nucleotides: TGTGCCAGCAGTGACCGAGGGGGCGGGAATGAGCAGTTCTTC.

Concerning this clonotype: The junction departs from the called germline gene at one end, perhaps through a read error. The chain recombines TRBV11-2 with TRBJ2-5, with D perhaps matching TRBD1 or TRBD2 (6 bases each). CDR1 and CDR2 (germline): SGHAT, FQNNGV. CDR3 length: 13 residues. As DNA, the CDR3 is TGCGCCTGCAGCTTAGAGGGGGGAGAGACCCAGTACTTC. Its translation is CACSLEGGETQYF.

The table lists this clonotype with many counts. In DNA, the CDR3 is TGCAGCGTTAGACAGGGAATAAGGAGCTCCTACGAGCAGTACTTC. Translating gives CSVRQGIRSSYEQYF. This rearrangement joins TRBV29-1 to TRBJ2-7, with 7 bases matching TRBD1. Unmatched junction bases numbered 10, after V lost 5 bases and J lost 0 bases. This CDR3 region has 15 residues. Per germline, CDR1 SQVTM and CDR2 ANQGSEA.